This T cell receptor (beta chain) was sequenced during a study of regulatory T cells in long-lasting Graves disease (dated by TCRdb to the early 2020s). A note on the overall study: Antithyroid drugs had been taken for less than 3 months by newly diagnosed Graves' disease patients. The study took place in China and was registered as a clinical trial. Persistent Graves' disease patients were compared with newly diagnosed Graves' disease patients by peripheral blood TCR sequencing and RNA sequencing. A total of some 35 samples underwent TCR sequencing: around 13 from persistent and approximately 20 from newly diagnosed Graves' disease patients. Overall results and qualifications from the work: TRBV28, TRBJ1-2 and TRBJ2-5 were preferentially used in persistent disease, while TRBV20-1 and TRBJ2-1 were favored in newly diagnosed disease. Sequencing and analysis were limited to the TCR beta chain. Peripheral blood alone was examined, since thyroid tissue, which constituted the primary lesion, could not be accessed. A larger number of public clonotypes was shared among persistent patients (about 2,700) than among newly diagnosed patients (roughly 980). The small sample size was acknowledged by the authors as a limitation that may reduce accuracy. Persistent Graves' disease patients showed lower TCR Shannon entropy and fewer highly expanded clones than newly diagnosed patients, suggesting clonal expansion.

Trimming takes 4 bases from V and 4 bases from J, and the germline ends sit 10 bases apart. The CDR3 spans 13 residues, from the cysteine through the phenylalanine. Here the CDR3 DNA is all that survives: 39 bases in frame from base 1. CDR1 and CDR2 are read off the germline V gene as SGHNT and YENEEA. The library was built by means of multiplex PCR. Sequencing was performed on an Illumina HiSeq 4000. TCR beta libraries were built with iRepertoire HTBI primers and Arm-PCR amplification of CDR3 regions. Gel purification was performed on PCR products prior to sequencing. In the paper's pipeline: Gene usage analysis of CDR3 amino acid clonotypes relied on the roughly 67 TRBV and around 14 TRBJ segments identified across samples. COPE and FqMerger were used to merge filtered high-quality paired reads into contigs. Contigs were aligned with BLAST to IMGT TRBV, TRBD and TRBJ reference genes, and CDR3 was defined per IMGT. Clonotypes above 0.1% frequency were classified as highly expanded clones. Repertoire diversity was measured by Shannon entropy, and V-J evenness by the Gini coefficient. Clonotypes shared by more than one individual were considered public. TCRdb itself trimmed the public reads at Q25 with fastp, ran MiXCR and retained productive beta chains. Each CDR3 protein appears once, grouped with its most common genes and DNA. TCRdb, not the authors, supplied the V and J calls. The sample contains around 450,000 distinct CDR3 sequences, around 15% of them found a single time. The ten largest clones take up more than 9% of the sample.

Reading the label with the study, this specimen's time point is: newly diagnosed GD, antithyroid drugs for less than 3 months. For both TCR sequencing and RNA sequencing, RNA was extracted from PBMCs using TRIzol. The diagnosis of Graves' disease followed American Thyroid Association guidelines. Patients were recruited from an endocrinology department in Xi'an, China. From each patient, roughly 9 milliliters of peripheral blood was collected into an EDTA anticoagulant tube. Ficoll Paque Plus density gradient separation was used to isolate PBMCs, and no further T cell sorting was done. RNA quality was checked with an Agilent 2100 Bioanalyzer and agarose gel, and concentration with a NanoDrop 2000. The table lists this clonotype with many counts. Its antigen has not been determined. Base qualities are missing; no much larger clone stands one base away. These data also formed part of another study, on T cells in Graves' hyperthyroidism and ophthalmopathy. That second publication adds: Graves' hyperthyroidism was defined as stable when no progression to ophthalmopathy occurred over 18 months of follow-up. Hyperthyroidism patients were newly diagnosed, with disease duration under 2 months, and aged 18 to 65 years. Patients with uncontrolled infections, other autoimmune diseases, pregnancy or lactation were excluded. Diagnoses were based on clinical symptoms, serum thyroxine and TRAb, thyroid ultrasound and orbital computed tomography. The first round of RT-PCR for the TCR CDR3 was performed with the HTBI primer set and the Qiagen OneStep RT-PCR kit. Most expanded thyroid clonotypes (frequency above 0.001) were also detected in blood, suggesting blood repertoires may reflect thyroid immune responses. Ophthalmopathy was separated from stable hyperthyroidism by a 13 V-J signature model, with 85% to 90% sensitivity and approximately 84% specificity obtained in cross-validation and 80%/75% obtained in testing. In validation, progression to ophthalmopathy was predicted by the model with around 71% sensitivity and just over 72% specificity, a median of around 5.9 months before onset. To identify TCR V-J signatures that set the groups apart, the researchers used a discovery cohort of about a hundred patients, made up of 40 to 45 with Graves' ophthalmopathy and some 56 with stable Graves' hyperthyroidism. Prospective prediction of ophthalmopathy was tested in an independent validation cohort consisting of roughly 19 hyperthyroidism patients and more than 15 patients who later progressed to ophthalmopathy. For training and testing, the approximately 97 patients in the discovery cohort were randomly divided in a 7:3 ratio. Thyroid tissue and blood T-cell repertoires from more than 5 Graves' hyperthyroidism patients were also compared in the study. Once sampling was done, hyperthyroidism patients were given methimazole at a starting dose of 30 mg daily, whereas ophthalmopathy patients were given high-dose intravenous methylprednisolone. The libraries were constructed in a second round of multiplex PCR and then size-selected and purified. Sequencing of the libraries was done on an Illumina HiSeq2000 using paired-end 100 bp reads. SOAPnuke was used to process the raw data, with reads discarded if the reads contained adapters or uncalled bases, had a mean Phred below 15, or lacked an exact constant-primer or identifier match. COPE v1.2.5 was used to merge high-quality paired reads, and clonotypes were defined as unique nucleotide sequences. Clonotypes were aligned to IMGT TRBV, TRBD and TRBJ reference segments using MiTCR v1.1. Analysis was restricted to V-J combinations with a frequency above 0.0001, which covered 99% to 99.2% of repertoires. The TCS score was defined as the ratio of F50 (clonal expansion) to E x V (chaos), calculated using BLOSUM62-based TCRdist between CDR3 peptides within each V-J. Welch's t-statistics and random forest reduced just over 500 V-J features to 13, which were used in a naive Bayes classifier (R e1071). Sample size was not statistically predetermined, and blinding of investigators to group allocation was not performed. According to the paper, TCR Vbeta CDR3 sequencing was carried out on over 130 peripheral blood samples, which came from approximately 41 ophthalmopathy, roughly 75 hyperthyroidism and roughly 17 progressor patients.

The specimen comprised peripheral blood mononuclear cells (PBMCs), sampled at new diagnosis, from a patient treated with antithyroid drugs. The origin of this receptor is a man in his forties with Graves disease. Donor details come from another sample of the same person, matched by shared clones. The rearrangement combines TRBV11-3 with TRBJ2-5, and the D gene may be TRBD2, 5 bases matching. The sequence in DNA is TGTGCCAGCAGCTACGAGGGTGCAGAGACCCAGTACTTC. It codes for CASSYEGAETQYF.